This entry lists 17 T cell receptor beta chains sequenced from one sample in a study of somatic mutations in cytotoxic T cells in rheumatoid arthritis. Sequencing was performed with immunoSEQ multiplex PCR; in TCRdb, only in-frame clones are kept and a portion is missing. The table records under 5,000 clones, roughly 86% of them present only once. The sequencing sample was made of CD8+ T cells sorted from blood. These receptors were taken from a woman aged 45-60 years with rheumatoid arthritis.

The CDR3 bases are TGTGCCAGCAGCTTAGCCGCCGGGACTAGCGGGGGGGTGGGTGAGCAGTTCTTC. Protein: CASSLAAGTSGGVGEQFF. The chain combines TRBV7-6 with TRBJ2-1, with 16 bases lining up with TRBD2. With V trimmed by 0 bases and J by 9 bases, 8 bases remained unmatched. This CDR3 contains 18 residues. The germline V gene has CDR1 SGHVS and CDR2 FNYEAQ.

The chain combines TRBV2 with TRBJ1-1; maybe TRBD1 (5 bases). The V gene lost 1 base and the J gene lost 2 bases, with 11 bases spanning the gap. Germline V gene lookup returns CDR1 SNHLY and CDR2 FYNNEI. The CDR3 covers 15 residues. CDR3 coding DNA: TGTGCCAGCAGTGAAGATGGGGCGAGAAACACTGAAGCTTTCTTT. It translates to CASSEDGARNTEAFF.

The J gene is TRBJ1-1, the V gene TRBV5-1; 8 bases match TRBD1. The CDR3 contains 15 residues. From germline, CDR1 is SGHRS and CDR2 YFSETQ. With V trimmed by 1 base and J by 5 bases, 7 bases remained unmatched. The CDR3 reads CASSLYRQGWTEAFF. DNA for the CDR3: TGCGCCAGCAGCTTGTATAGACAGGGGTGGACTGAAGCTTTCTTT.

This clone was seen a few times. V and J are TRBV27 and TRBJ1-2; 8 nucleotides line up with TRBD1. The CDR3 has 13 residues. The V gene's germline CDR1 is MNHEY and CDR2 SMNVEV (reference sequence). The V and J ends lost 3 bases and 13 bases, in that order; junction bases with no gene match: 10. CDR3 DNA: TGTGCCAGCAGTTTCGGACAGGGCTTATACGTCACCTTC. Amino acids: CASSFGQGLYVTF.

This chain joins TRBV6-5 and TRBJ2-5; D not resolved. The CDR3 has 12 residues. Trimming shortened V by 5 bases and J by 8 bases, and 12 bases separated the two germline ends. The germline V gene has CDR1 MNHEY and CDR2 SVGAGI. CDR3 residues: CASSNEAGTQYF. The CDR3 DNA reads TGTGCCAGCAGTAATGAGGCCGGAACCCAGTACTTC.

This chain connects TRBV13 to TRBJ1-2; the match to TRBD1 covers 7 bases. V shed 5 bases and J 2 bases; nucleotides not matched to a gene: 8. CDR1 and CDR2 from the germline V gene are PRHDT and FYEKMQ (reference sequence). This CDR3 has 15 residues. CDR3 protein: CASSQDWGQNYGYTF. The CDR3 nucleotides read TGTGCCAGCAGCCAAGACTGGGGACAGAACTATGGCTACACCTTC.

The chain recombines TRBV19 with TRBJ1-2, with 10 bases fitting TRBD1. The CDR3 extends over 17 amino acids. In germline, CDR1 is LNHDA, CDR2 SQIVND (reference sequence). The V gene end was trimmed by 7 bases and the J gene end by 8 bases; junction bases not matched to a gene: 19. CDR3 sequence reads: CASTPLLPDRGREGYTF. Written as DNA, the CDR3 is TGTGCCAGTACCCCTCTTCTACCCGACAGGGGGCGAGAGGGCTACACCTTC.

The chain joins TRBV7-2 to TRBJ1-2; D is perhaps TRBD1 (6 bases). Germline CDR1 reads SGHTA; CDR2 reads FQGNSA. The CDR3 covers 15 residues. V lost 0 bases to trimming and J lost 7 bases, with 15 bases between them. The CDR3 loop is CASSLAEGDWRGYTF. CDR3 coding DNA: TGTGCCAGCAGCTTAGCAGAGGGGGATTGGCGTGGCTACACCTTC.

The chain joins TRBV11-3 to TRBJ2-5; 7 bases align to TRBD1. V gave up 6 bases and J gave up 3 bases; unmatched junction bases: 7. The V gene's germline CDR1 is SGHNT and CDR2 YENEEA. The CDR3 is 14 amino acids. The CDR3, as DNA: TGTGCCAGCAGTTCAAGTACAGGGGAAGAGACCCAGTACTTC. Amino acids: CASSSSTGEETQYF.

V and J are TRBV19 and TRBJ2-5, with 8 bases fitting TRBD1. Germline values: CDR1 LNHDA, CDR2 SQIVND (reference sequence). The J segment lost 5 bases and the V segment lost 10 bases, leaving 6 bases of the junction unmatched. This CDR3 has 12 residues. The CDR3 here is CATKDRDETQYF. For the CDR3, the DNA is TGTGCCACCAAGGACAGGGACGAGACCCAGTACTTC.

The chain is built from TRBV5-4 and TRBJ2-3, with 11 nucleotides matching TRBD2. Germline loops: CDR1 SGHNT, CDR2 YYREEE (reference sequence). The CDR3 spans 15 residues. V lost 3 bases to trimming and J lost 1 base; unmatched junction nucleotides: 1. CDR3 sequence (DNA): TGTGCCAGCAGCTCGACTAGCGGGGGCACAGATACGCAGTATTTT. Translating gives CASSSTSGGTDTQYF.

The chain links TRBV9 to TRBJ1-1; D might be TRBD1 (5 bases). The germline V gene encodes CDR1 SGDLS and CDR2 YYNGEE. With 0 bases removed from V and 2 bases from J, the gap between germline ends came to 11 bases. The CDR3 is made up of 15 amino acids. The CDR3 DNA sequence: TGTGCCAGCAGCGTAGGGGCAGGGTCCAACACTGAAGCTTTCTTT. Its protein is CASSVGAGSNTEAFF.

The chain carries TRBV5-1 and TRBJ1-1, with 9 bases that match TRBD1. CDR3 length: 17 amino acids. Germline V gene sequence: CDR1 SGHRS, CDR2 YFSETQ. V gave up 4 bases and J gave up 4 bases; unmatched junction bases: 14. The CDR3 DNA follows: TGCGCCAGCAGCCCCGGGACAGGGTTGGTGTCAGTCACTGAAGCTTTCTTT. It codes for CASSPGTGLVSVTEAFF. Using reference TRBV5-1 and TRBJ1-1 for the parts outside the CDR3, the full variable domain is KAGVTQTPRYLIKTRGQQVTLSCSPISGHRSVSWYQQTPGQGLQFLFEYFSETQRNKGNFPGRFSGRQFSNSRSEMNVSTLELGDSALYLCASSPGTGLVSVTEAFFGQGTRLTVV.

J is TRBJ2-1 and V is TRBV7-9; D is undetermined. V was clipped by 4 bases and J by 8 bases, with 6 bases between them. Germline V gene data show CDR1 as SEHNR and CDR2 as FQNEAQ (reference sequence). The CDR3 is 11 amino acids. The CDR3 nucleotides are TGTGCCAGCAGCTCAGAATATGAGCAGTTCTTC. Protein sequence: CASSSEYEQFF.

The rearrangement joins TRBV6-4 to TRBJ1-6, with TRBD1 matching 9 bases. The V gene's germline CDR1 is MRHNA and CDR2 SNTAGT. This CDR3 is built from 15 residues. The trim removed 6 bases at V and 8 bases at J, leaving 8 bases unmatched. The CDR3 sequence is CASSLDRGDYSPLHF. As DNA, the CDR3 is TGTGCCAGCAGCCTTGACAGGGGGGATTATTCACCCCTCCACTTT.

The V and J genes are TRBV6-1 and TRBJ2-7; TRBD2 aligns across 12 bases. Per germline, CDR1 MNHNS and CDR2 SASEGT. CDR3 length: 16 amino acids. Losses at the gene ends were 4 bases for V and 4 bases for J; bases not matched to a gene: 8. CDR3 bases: TGTGCCAGCAGTGTATCCACGACTAGCGGGGGATACGAGCAGTACTTC. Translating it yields CASSVSTTSGGYEQYF.

As DNA, the CDR3 is TGCGCCAGCAGCGCCGGGACAGGGCCGCGGGCCCAAGCTTTCTTT. This sequence encodes CASSAGTGPRAQAFF. The rearrangement joins TRBV10-2 to TRBJ1-1; the match to TRBD1 covers 9 bases. The CDR3 runs 15 residues. V trimming: 6 bases; J trimming: 9 bases; junction bases outside the gene matches: 14. Germline V gene data show CDR1 as WSHSY and CDR2 as SAAADI.